A single sample is the source of the 11 T cell receptor beta chains below, sequenced in a study of T cell responses to AZD1222 COVID-19 vaccine. Clones were sequenced by immunoSEQ multiplex PCR, and TCRdb holds only the in-frame ones, with some missing. Altogether 150,000 or so clones are present, just over 90% being singletons, with the ten largest covering roughly 1.2%. The sample consisted of peripheral blood, taken 28 days after the second AZD1222 dose. Source of these receptors: an adult who received the AZD1222 COVID-19 vaccine.

The chain combines TRBV5-6 with TRBJ2-4; no reliable D call. V gave up 0 bases and J gave up 7 bases, with 11 bases separating them. The CDR3 runs 14 residues. CDR1 is SGHDT and CDR2 is YYEEEE in the germline V gene. The CDR3 region has the DNA TGTGCCAGCAGCTTGGTAGGGTCGGGCAACATTCAGTACTTC. Its protein product is CASSLVGSGNIQYF. Full variable domain (remainder filled in from reference TRBV5-6 and TRBJ2-4): DAGVTQSPTHLIKTRGQQVTLRCSPKSGHDTVSWYQQALGQGPQFIFQYYEEEERQRGNFPDRFSGHQFPNYSSELNVNALLLGDSALYLCASSLVGSGNIQYFGAGTRLSVL.

The chain carries TRBV28 and TRBJ2-1, with 11 bases fitting TRBD2. The germline V gene has CDR1 MDHEN and CDR2 SYDVKM. Trimming removed 5 bases from V and 7 bases from J; junction bases left unmatched: 7. There are 15 residues in the CDR3. The CDR3 bases are TGTGCCAGCAGTATAGTGACTAGCGGGATTAATGAGCAGTTCTTC. This gives the protein CASSIVTSGINEQFF.

This rearrangement joins TRBV10-3 to TRBJ2-1; 7 nucleotides match TRBD2. The germline V gene encodes CDR1 ENHRY and CDR2 SYGVKD. This CDR3 has 14 amino acids. V lost 2 bases to trimming and J lost 6 bases; unmatched junction nucleotides: 4. CDR3 DNA: TGTGCCATCAGTGAGGGACTAGACCCCAATGAGCAGTTCTTC. This codes for CAISEGLDPNEQFF.

This clone was found many times. Other DNA sequences within the sample encode an identical CDR3. The chain recombines TRBV9 with TRBJ1-3; D is uncertain. The V gene lost 4 bases and the J gene lost 3 bases, with 2 bases spanning the gap. This CDR3 is 11 amino acids long. CDR1 and CDR2 from the germline V gene are SGDLS and YYNGEE. The CDR3, as DNA: TGTGCCAGCAGCTTTGGAAACACCATATATTTT. This encodes CASSFGNTIYF.

The V call is TRBV9, the J call TRBJ1-4; D might be TRBD1 (5 bases). CDR1 is SGDLS and CDR2 is YYNGEE in the germline V gene. Trimming removed 4 bases at V and 7 bases at J, with 17 bases between. There are 15 residues in the CDR3. In DNA, the CDR3 is TGTGCCAGCAGCCCCCGACAGACCCCACCTGAAAAACTGTTTTTT. It encodes CASSPRQTPPEKLFF.

The rearrangement links TRBV29-1 to TRBJ1-1, with D possibly matching TRBD1 (5 bases). Trimming took 3 bases from V and 0 from J, leaving 14 bases between them. Germline V lookup: CDR1 SQVTM, CDR2 ANQGSEA. The CDR3 loop spans 15 amino acids. This CDR3 reads CSVDTGTLLNTEAFF. The CDR3 nucleotides are TGCAGCGTTGATACCGGGACCCTGCTGAACACTGAAGCTTTCTTT.

The chain recombines TRBV27 with TRBJ1-5; 7 positions agree with TRBD1. Germline lookup yields CDR1 MNHEY and CDR2 SMNVEV (reference sequence). The CDR3 is made up of 14 amino acids. V shed 2 bases, J shed 7 bases, and the junction held 5 bases outside the gene matches. CDR3 DNA: TGTGCCAGCAGTTTAGGGAAGGGGGCCCAGCCCCAGCATTTT. This translates into CASSLGKGAQPQHF.

The V call is TRBV10-3, the J call TRBJ2-1; TRBD1 might be the D (5 bases). Germline values: CDR1 ENHRY, CDR2 SYGVKD. Trimming took off 6 bases at V and 0 bases at J, with 9 bases between the two ends. The CDR3 extends over 14 amino acids. The DNA for the CDR3 is TGTGCCATCAGCAGGGCTAGCTCCTACAATGAGCAGTTCTTC. The encoded protein is CAISRASSYNEQFF.

This clone has just a few counts. V usage is TRBV19 and J usage is TRBJ1-5; no clear D gene. This CDR3 contains 15 residues. Germline V gene data show CDR1 as LNHDA and CDR2 as SQIVND (reference sequence). The V end lost 0 bases, the J end lost 7 bases, and 13 bases lay between the germline ends. DNA of the CDR3: TGTGCCAGTAGTATAGAGAAGAGGCGTGGGCAGCCCCAGCATTTT. Translating gives CASSIEKRRGQPQHF. The full variable domain, its missing parts supplied by reference TRBV19 and TRBJ1-5, is DGGITQSPKYLFRKEGQNVTLSCEQNLNHDAMYWYRQDPGQGLRLIYYSQIVNDFQKGDIAEGYSVSREKKESFPLTVTSAQKNPTAFYLCASSIEKRRGQPQHFGDGTRLSIL.

V gene TRBV5-6 combines with J gene TRBJ1-3; maybe TRBD1 (5 bases). The V end was cut by 6 bases, the J end by 2 bases, with 12 bases between. The CDR3 runs 14 residues. The germline gives CDR1 SGHDT, CDR2 YYEEEE. CDR3 residues: CASTGGSPGNTIYF. CDR3 nucleotide sequence: TGTGCCAGCACCGGGGGGAGTCCTGGAAACACCATATATTTT.

The chain is built from TRBV5-1 and TRBJ1-2; D unclear. Trimming removed 1 base at V and 11 bases at J, with 15 bases between. Per the germline V gene, CDR1 is SGHRS and CDR2 is YFSETQ. This CDR3 is 13 amino acids long. The CDR3 region has the DNA TGCGCCAGCAGCTTGACGTCGGTTTTGAGATACACCTTC. Protein product: CASSLTSVLRYTF.